This paragraph reports one TCR beta chain. Its antigen is not known. Libraries were prepared by immunoSEQ multiplex PCR; TCRdb keeps only in-frame clonotypes and omits some of them. The sample contains about 130,000 clones, approximately 92% of which appear only once. This entry belongs to a study of graft-versus-host responses after intestinal transplantation. Study information: Tacrolimus plus steroids were given to all recipients for two to three years, preceded by anti-thymocyte globulin induction. Study results and caveats: Early after transplant, HvG clones declined as circulating GvH clones peaked. Recipient-marrow GvH clones were detected, some having first appeared in ileum or blood.

The germline V gene encodes CDR1 SNHLY and CDR2 FYNNEI. The trim removed 6 bases at V and 2 bases at J, leaving 12 bases unmatched. This CDR3 has 16 residues. V is TRBV2 and J is TRBJ2-7; 8 bases are shared with TRBD1. The sample in question was unstimulated CD4+ T cells sorted from spleen or lymph node cells, obtained before intestinal transplant. The origin of this receptor is a human donor who received an intestinal transplant. CDR3 DNA: TGTGCCAGCAGGAGCCCCTACAGGGGGGTCCCCTACGAGCAGTACTTC. This gives the protein CASRSPYRGVPYEQYF.